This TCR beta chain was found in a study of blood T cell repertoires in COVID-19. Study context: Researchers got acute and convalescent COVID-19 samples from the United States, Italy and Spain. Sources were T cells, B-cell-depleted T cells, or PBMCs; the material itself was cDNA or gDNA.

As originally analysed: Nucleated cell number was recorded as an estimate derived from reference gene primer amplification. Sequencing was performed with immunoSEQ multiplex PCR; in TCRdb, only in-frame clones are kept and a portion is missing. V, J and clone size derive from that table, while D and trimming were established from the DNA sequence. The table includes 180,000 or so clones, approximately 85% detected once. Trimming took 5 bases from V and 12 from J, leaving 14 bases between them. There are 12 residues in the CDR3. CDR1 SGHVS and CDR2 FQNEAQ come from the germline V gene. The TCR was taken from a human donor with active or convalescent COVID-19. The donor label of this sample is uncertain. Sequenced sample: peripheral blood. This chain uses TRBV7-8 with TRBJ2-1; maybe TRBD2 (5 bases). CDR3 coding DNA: TGTGCCAGCAGCCCAAGCCGGGGATCGCAGTTCTTC. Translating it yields CASSPSRGSQFF.